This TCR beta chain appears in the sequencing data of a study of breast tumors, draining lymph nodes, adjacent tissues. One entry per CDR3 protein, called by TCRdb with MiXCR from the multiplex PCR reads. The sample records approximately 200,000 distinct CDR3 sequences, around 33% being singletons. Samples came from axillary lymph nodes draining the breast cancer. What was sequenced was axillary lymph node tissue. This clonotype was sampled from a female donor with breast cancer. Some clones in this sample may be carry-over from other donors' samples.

The CDR3 DNA reads TGTGCCAGCAGCTTAATGGGGCTAGCCAACGTCCTGACTTTC. This encodes CASSLMGLANVLTF. The chain employs TRBV7-3 and TRBJ2-6; possible D gene TRBD1, 5 bases. V lost 1 base to trimming and J lost 7 bases, with 8 bases between them. From germline, CDR1 is SGHTA and CDR2 FQGTGA. The CDR3 is 14 residues long.